This entry concerns a single TCR beta chain. Someone with COVID-19 had been met by exposed participants within 2 weeks before study entry. This specimen comes from a study of blood T cell repertoires in COVID-19. Overall study: Nucleic acid was either cDNA or gDNA, and it came from T cells, B-cell-depleted T cells, or PBMCs.

Germline CDR1 is SNHLY and CDR2 is FYNNEI. Trimming removed 6 bases at V and 6 bases at J, with 18 bases between. The CDR3 has 15 residues. This table comes from immunoSEQ multiplex PCR, and its TCRdb copy is limited to in-frame clones, with some not included. The sample holds about 200,000 clones, roughly 85% seen once. V and J are TRBV2 and TRBJ2-4; D is perhaps TRBD1 (7 bases). This receptor was taken from a woman between 45 and 60 years old who had been exposed to COVID-19. Material for sequencing was PBMCs or T cells enriched from blood (not recorded which). Here the CDR3 reads CASSPDRVGGNIQYF. Here the CDR3 DNA reads TGTGCCAGCAGCCCTGACAGGGTGGGGGGAAACATTCAGTACTTC.